Shown below are 7 T cell receptor beta chains from a single sample sequenced in a study of blood T cell repertoires in COVID-19. Produced via immunoSEQ multiplex PCR; TCRdb's table is partial and in-frame only. The sample lists around 280,000 clones, roughly 86% occurring once. Source material: peripheral blood. The receptors here all came from a woman in her thirties with COVID-19, enrolled during active disease.

This clone was observed a single time. CDR3: CASSIHSGQGDEAFF. CDR3 nucleotides: TGCGCCAGCAGCATCCACTCGGGACAGGGGGATGAAGCTTTCTTT. The V gene is TRBV4-1, the J gene TRBJ1-1; 11 bases map to TRBD1. The CDR3 contains 15 residues. Unmatched junction bases numbered 9, after V lost 5 bases and J lost 7 bases. Germline CDR1 reads MGHRA; CDR2 reads YSYEKL.

Comments on this clone: The same CDR3 is also encoded by other DNA sequences in this sample. V gene TRBV7-9 combines with J gene TRBJ1-2, with a weak D call TRBD1 (6 bases). With 1 base removed from V and 4 bases from J, the gap between germline ends came to 7 bases. This CDR3 is 13 amino acids long. Per germline, CDR1 SEHNR and CDR2 FQNEAQ (reference sequence). The CDR3 region is CASSLGTAYGYTF. CDR3 coding DNA: TGTGCCAGCAGCTTAGGGACAGCCTATGGCTACACCTTC.

This rearrangement joins TRBV7-9 to TRBJ1-2, with TRBD1 as a possible D gene (5 bases). Trimming removed 1 base at V and 8 bases at J, with 11 bases between. CDR3 length: 13 residues. CDR1 is SEHNR, CDR2 FQNEAQ, per germline (reference sequence). In DNA form, the CDR3 reads TGTGCCAGCAGCTTAGGACAGTTGGGAGGCTACACCTTC. Its protein is CASSLGQLGGYTF.

CDR3 sequence (DNA): TGCGCCAGCAGACTGACTAGCGGGAGCGGCACCGGGGAGCTGTTTTTT. Amino acids: CASRLTSGSGTGELFF. The genes are TRBV5-1 and TRBJ2-2, with 12 bases aligning to TRBD2. The ends lost 5 bases at V and 4 bases at J; junction bases unmatched: 6. Germline CDR1 reads SGHRS; CDR2 reads YFSETQ. The CDR3 is made up of 16 amino acids. Variable domain in full (rest from reference TRBV5-1 and TRBJ2-2): KAGVTQTPRYLIKTRGQQVTLSCSPISGHRSVSWYQQTPGQGLQFLFEYFSETQRNKGNFPGRFSGRQFSNSRSEMNVSTLELGDSALYLCASRLTSGSGTGELFFGEGSRLTVL.

This chain links TRBV19 with TRBJ2-3; TRBD2 aligns across 7 bases. The CDR3 loop spans 15 amino acids. The trim removed 3 bases at V and 0 bases at J, leaving 3 bases unmatched. Germline V gene data show CDR1 as LNHDA and CDR2 as SQIVND (reference sequence). The chain's CDR3 is CASSMGGRSTDTQYF. CDR3 DNA sequence: TGTGCCAGTAGTATGGGAGGGCGGAGCACAGATACGCAGTATTTT.

V and J are TRBV6-5 and TRBJ1-5; D not resolved. The germline V and J ends were trimmed by 7 bases and 7 bases, with 14 bases remaining between them. This CDR3 region has 13 residues. The germline gives CDR1 MNHEY, CDR2 SVGAGI. The CDR3 sequence is CASKNGVTQPQHF. CDR3 sequence (DNA): TGTGCCAGCAAGAACGGGGTAACCCAGCCCCAGCATTTT.

This clone was recorded once. This rearrangement joins TRBV2 to TRBJ2-7; 7 nucleotides line up with TRBD2. This CDR3 is 13 amino acids long. The germline V gene encodes CDR1 SNHLY and CDR2 FYNNEI. V lost 6 bases to trimming and J lost 2 bases; unmatched junction nucleotides: 4. The CDR3 reads CASSVSGPYEQYF. In DNA, the CDR3 is TGTGCCAGCAGCGTTAGCGGGCCCTACGAGCAGTACTTC.